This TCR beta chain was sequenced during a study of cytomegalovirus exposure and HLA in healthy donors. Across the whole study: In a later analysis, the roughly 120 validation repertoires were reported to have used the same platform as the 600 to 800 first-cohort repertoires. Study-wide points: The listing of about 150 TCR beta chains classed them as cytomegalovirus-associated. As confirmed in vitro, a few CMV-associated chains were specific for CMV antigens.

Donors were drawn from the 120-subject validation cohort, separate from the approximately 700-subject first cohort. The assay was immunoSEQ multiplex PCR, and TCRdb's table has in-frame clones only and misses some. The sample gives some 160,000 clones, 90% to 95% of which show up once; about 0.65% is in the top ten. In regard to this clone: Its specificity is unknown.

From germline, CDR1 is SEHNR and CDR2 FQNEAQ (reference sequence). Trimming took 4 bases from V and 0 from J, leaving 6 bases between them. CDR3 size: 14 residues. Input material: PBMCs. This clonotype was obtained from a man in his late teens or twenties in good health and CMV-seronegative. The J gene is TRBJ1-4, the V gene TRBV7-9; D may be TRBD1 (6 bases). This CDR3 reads CASSSGATNEKLFF. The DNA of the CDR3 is TGTGCCAGCAGCTCAGGGGCAACTAATGAAAAACTGTTTTTT.